The 17 T cell receptor beta chains presented below share a single source sample, sequenced in a study of cytotoxic CD8 clonotypes in ibrutinib-treated CLL. Produced via immunoSEQ multiplex PCR; TCRdb's table is partial and in-frame only. The table shows roughly 300,000 clones, with 76% occurring only once. This sample comprised PBMCs, obtained at disease progression, from a patient treated with ibrutinib. The receptor source for this set is a human donor with chronic lymphocytic leukemia.

This clone has a single count. The chain uses TRBV9 and TRBJ2-2; D gene ambiguous. This CDR3 contains 12 residues. V gave up 4 bases and J gave up 1 base, with 2 bases separating them. Germline lookup yields CDR1 SGDLS and CDR2 YYNGEE. The CDR3 DNA follows: TGTGCCAGCAGCATGAACACCGGGGAGCTGTTTTTT. Residues: CASSMNTGELFF.

V usage is TRBV4-1 and J usage is TRBJ2-5; D gene uncertain. The CDR3 loop spans 13 amino acids. Trimming left V 1 base short and J 4 bases short, with 7 bases between. Germline V lookup: CDR1 MGHRA, CDR2 YSYEKL. CDR3 sequence reads: CASSQGILETQYF. In nucleotides, the CDR3 is TGCGCCAGCAGCCAAGGGATTTTAGAGACCCAGTACTTC.

This clone showed up many times. The CDR3 DNA reads TGTGCCACCAGCAAGACAGGGGGCCACTCCTACGAGCAGTACTTC. Protein: CATSKTGGHSYEQYF. The chain uses TRBV15 and TRBJ2-7; 10 nucleotides match TRBD1. This CDR3 contains 15 residues. Germline assignment: CDR1 LNHNV and CDR2 YYDKDF (reference sequence). The ends lost 4 bases at V and 0 bases at J; junction bases unmatched: 3.

The chain carries TRBV6-6 and TRBJ2-1; perhaps TRBD2 as D (7 bases). CDR1 is MNHNY and CDR2 is SVGAGI in the germline V gene (reference sequence). The CDR3 length is 15 residues. Trimming cost V 2 bases and J 8 bases, with 16 bases left between them. CDR3 nucleotide sequence: TGTGCCAGCAGTTACGGGGCGGGGGCGCGACATGAGCAGTTCTTC. Translating gives CASSYGAGARHEQFF.

This rearrangement joins TRBV9 to TRBJ2-6, with no clear D. Germline CDR1 reads SGDLS; CDR2 reads YYNGEE. Deletions cut 0 bases from V and 2 bases from J, with 3 bases between. This CDR3 is built from 14 residues. The CDR3 DNA reads TGTGCCAGCAGCGTAGGCCCTGGGGCCAACGTCCTGACTTTC. Translated: CASSVGPGANVLTF.

The chain couples TRBV6-5 to TRBJ2-7, with unresolved D. CDR3 length: 13 residues. Germline V gene data show CDR1 as MNHEY and CDR2 as SVGAGI. Deletions cut 4 bases from V and 4 bases from J, with 11 bases between. The CDR3 here is CASSSLWGYEQYF. The CDR3 DNA reads as TGTGCCAGCAGTTCCCTTTGGGGTTACGAGCAGTACTTC.

The chain uses TRBV5-1 and TRBJ1-3; D call uncertain. With 5 bases removed from V and 2 bases from J, the gap between germline ends came to 8 bases. Looked up from germline, CDR1 is SGHRS and CDR2 is YFSETQ. The CDR3 consists of 13 residues. The CDR3 loop is CASRLTPGNTIYF. CDR3 bases: TGCGCCAGCAGGCTGACACCTGGAAACACCATATATTTT.

The chain combines TRBV6-5 with TRBJ2-2; 10 bases map to TRBD1. This CDR3 is built from 14 residues. From germline, CDR1 is MNHEY and CDR2 SVGAGI. After removal of 10 bases from V and 1 base from J, the junction contained 3 bases not matched to a gene. In DNA form, the CDR3 reads TGTGCCATCAGGACAGGGGGGAACACCGGGGAGCTGTTTTTT. This translates into CAIRTGGNTGELFF.

The V call is TRBV19, the J call TRBJ2-7; D is unresolved. This CDR3 is built from 17 residues. Trimming stripped 4 bases from V and 4 bases from J, with 23 bases between. Germline V CDR1 and CDR2: LNHDA, SQIVND (reference sequence). CDR3 in DNA: TGTGCCAGTAGTAGCAGAACACCGGGCCTTAAAGGGTACGAGCAGTACTTC. The encoded protein is CASSSRTPGLKGYEQYF.

Concerning this clone: A junction end diverges from the germline sequence, so it may reflect a read error. The J gene is TRBJ1-5, the V gene TRBV6-5; D gene ambiguous. The germline CDR1 and CDR2 sequences are MNHEY and SVGAGI. The CDR3 is 13 amino acids. CDR3 region: CASSQIRDQPQHF. DNA for the CDR3: TGTGCCAGCAGCCAAATCCGGGATCAACCCCAGCATTTT.

This clone was seen just once. The chain recombines TRBV27 with TRBJ2-7; a possible D gene is TRBD2 (6 bases). Per the germline V gene, CDR1 is MNHEY and CDR2 is SMNVEV (reference sequence). With 4 bases removed from V and 2 bases from J, the gap between germline ends came to 12 bases. This CDR3 has 14 amino acids. The CDR3 bases are TGTGCCAGCAGTTGGGGGGTGGGGACCTACGAGCAGTACTTC. This sequence encodes CASSWGVGTYEQYF.

This rearrangement joins TRBV4-2 to TRBJ2-3, with a weak D call TRBD1 (6 bases). Germline CDR1 and CDR2: LGHNA and YNFKEQ. The CDR3 covers 18 residues. Trimming cost V 1 base and J 0 bases, with 17 bases left between them. The CDR3 loop is CASSQGPYGTSSTDTQYF. Here the CDR3 DNA reads TGTGCCAGCAGCCAAGGCCCCTACGGGACATCTAGCACAGATACGCAGTATTTT.

This clone was seen a handful of times. This chain uses TRBV2 with TRBJ1-1, with a weak D call TRBD1 (5 bases). The V gene's germline CDR1 is SNHLY and CDR2 FYNNEI. The CDR3 is 13 amino acids. Trimming removed 7 bases from V and 11 bases from J, with 20 bases in between. In nucleotides, the CDR3 is TGTGCCAGCACCGTACGGGGCTCTCGGCCTGCTTTCTTT. It translates to CASTVRGSRPAFF.

The chain links TRBV13 to TRBJ2-2, with 10 nucleotides matching TRBD1. V was clipped by 4 bases and J by 7 bases; unmatched bases: 12. This CDR3 contains 17 residues. The germline gives CDR1 PRHDT, CDR2 FYEKMQ (reference sequence). CDR3 nucleotides: TGTGCCAGCAGCTGGGCGGCGGGACAGGGGAGGAACGGGGAGCTGTTTTTT. It specifies CASSWAAGQGRNGELFF.

The V gene is TRBV6-1, the J gene TRBJ1-1, with a tentative D call TRBD1 (5 bases). The CDR3 contains 14 residues. Trimming removed 6 bases at V and 1 base at J, with 12 bases between. Germline-derived CDR1 and CDR2 are MNHNS and SASEGT. This chain's CDR3 is CASRQTGANTEAFF. The CDR3 bases are TGTGCCAGCAGGCAGACCGGGGCGAACACTGAAGCTTTCTTT.

The J gene is TRBJ2-7, the V gene TRBV6-5; perhaps TRBD2 as D (6 bases). Germline values: CDR1 MNHEY, CDR2 SVGAGI. The CDR3 has 15 amino acids. V lost 2 bases, J lost 0 bases, and 11 bases lay in between. For the CDR3, the DNA is TGTGCCAGCAGTTACGGGGGGTCCCCCTCCTACGAGCAGTACTTC. It translates to CASSYGGSPSYEQYF.

The rearrangement joins TRBV4-1 to TRBJ2-1, with 7 bases lining up with TRBD2. The J segment lost 0 bases and the V segment lost 0 bases, leaving 2 bases of the junction unmatched. The germline gives CDR1 MGHRA, CDR2 YSYEKL. The CDR3 covers 16 residues. CDR3 sequence (DNA): TGCGCCAGCAGCCAAGACGGCGGGAGCTCCTACAATGAGCAGTTCTTC. As protein: CASSQDGGSSYNEQFF.